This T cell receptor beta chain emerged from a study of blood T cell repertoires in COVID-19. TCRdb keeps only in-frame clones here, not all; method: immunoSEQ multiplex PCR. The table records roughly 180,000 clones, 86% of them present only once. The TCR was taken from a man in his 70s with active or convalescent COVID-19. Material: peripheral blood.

In DNA form, the CDR3 reads TGTGCCAGTAGTATGCCAGCGGGAGCTTCAGATACGCAGTATTTT. Residues: CASSMPAGASDTQYF. The chain has TRBV19 and TRBJ2-3, with 8 nucleotides matching TRBD2. Looked up from germline, CDR1 is LNHDA and CDR2 is SQIVND (reference sequence). The CDR3 has 15 residues. V lost 3 bases, J lost 4 bases, and 6 bases stayed unmatched.